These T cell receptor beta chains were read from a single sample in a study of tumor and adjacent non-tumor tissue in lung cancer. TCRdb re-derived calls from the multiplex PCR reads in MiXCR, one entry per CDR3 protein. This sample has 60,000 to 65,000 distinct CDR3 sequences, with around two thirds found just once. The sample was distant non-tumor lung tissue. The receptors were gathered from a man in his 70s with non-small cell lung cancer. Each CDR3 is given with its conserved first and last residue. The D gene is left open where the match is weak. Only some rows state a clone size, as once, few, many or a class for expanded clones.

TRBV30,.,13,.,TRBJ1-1,CAWSVAENTEALF,TGTGCCTGGAGTGTGGCAGAGAACACTGAAGCTTTATTT
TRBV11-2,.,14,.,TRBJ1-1,CACSLSLVNTEAFF,TGTGCCTGCAGCCTATCACTGGTGAACACTGAAGCTTTCTTT
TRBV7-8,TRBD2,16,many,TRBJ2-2,CASSLKSSGSTGELFF,TGTGCCAGCAGCTTAAAGTCTAGCGGAAGCACCGGGGAGCTGTTTTTT
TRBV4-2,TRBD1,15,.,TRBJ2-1,CASTWSGTAFNEQFF,TGTGCCAGCACCTGGTCCGGGACAGCCTTCAATGAGCAGTTCTTC
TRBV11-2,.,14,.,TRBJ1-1,CATCLGGVGTEAFF,TGTGCCACCTGCTTAGGTGGGGTCGGCACTGAAGCTTTCTTT
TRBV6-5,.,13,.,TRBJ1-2,CVSSSREPYGYTF,TGTGTCAGCAGTTCCCGCGAGCCCTATGGCTATACCTTC
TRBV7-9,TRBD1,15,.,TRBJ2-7,CASSHLDRGRIEQYF,TGTGCCAGCAGCCACCTGGACAGGGGGCGAATCGAGCAGTACTTC
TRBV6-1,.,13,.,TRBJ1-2,CASTSNHKDGYTF,TGTGCCAGTACCTCGAACCATAAGGATGGCTACACCTTC
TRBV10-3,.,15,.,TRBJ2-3,CAISAGQGNTGTQYF,TGTGCCATCAGTGCAGGACAAGGGAACACAGGTACGCAGTATTTT
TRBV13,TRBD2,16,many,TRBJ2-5,CASSWGLAGVGETQYF,TGTGCCAGCAGCTGGGGACTAGCGGGAGTTGGAGAGACCCAGTACTTC
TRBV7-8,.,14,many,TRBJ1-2,CASSLIRTVDGYTF,TGTGCCAGCAGCTTAATCAGGACAGTGGATGGCTACACCTTC
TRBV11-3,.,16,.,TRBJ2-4,CASSASRGTAKNIQYF,TGTGCCAGCAGCGCAAGCAGGGGTACGGCCAAAAACATTCAGTACTTC
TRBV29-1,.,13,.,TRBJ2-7,CSVVVWGSYKQCF,TGCAGCGTTGTAGTGTGGGGGTCCTACAAGCAGTGCTTC
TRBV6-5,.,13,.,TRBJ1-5,CARSYSQDQPQHF,TGTGCAAGAAGTTACTCGCAGGACCAGCCCCAGCATTTT
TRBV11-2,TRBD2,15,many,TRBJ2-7,CASSPPLAGVVEQYF,TGTGCCAGCAGCCCACCCTTAGCGGGAGTAGTCGAGCAGTACTTC
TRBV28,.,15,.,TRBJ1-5,CASSPGGASPQPQHF,TGTGCCAGCAGTCCGGGGGGGGCATCCCCCCAGCCCCAGCATTTT
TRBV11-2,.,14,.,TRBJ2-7,CASGRYGGNYEQYF,TGTGCCAGCGGCCGTTACGGCGGGAACTACGAACAGTACTTC
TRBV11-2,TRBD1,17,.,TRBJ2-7,CASSLRAPGQGSYEQYF,TGTGCCAGTAGCTTACGTGCCCCGGGACAGGGCTCCTACGAGCAGTACTTC
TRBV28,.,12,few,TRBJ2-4,CASTSIVNIQYF,TGTGCCAGCACCTCAATAGTAAACATTCAGTACTTC
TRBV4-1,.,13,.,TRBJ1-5,CASGGGLHQPKRF,TGCGCCAGCGGGGGGGGGTTGCATCAGCCCAAGCGTTTT
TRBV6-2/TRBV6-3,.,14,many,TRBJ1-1,CASSWPGGMTEAFF,TGTGCCAGCAGTTGGCCCGGGGGAATGACTGAAGCTTTCTTT
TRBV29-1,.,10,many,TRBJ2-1,CSARQPGQFF,TGCAGCGCCCGACAGCCCGGGCAGTTCTTC
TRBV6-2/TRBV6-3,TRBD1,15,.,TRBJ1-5,CASGRTGGVGEPQHF,TGTGCCAGCGGCCGGACAGGGGGTGTGGGGGAACCCCAGCATTTC
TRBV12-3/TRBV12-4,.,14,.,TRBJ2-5,CGSSPVLSQEAQYF,TGTGGCAGCAGCCCGGTACTATCCCAAGAGGCCCAGTACTTC
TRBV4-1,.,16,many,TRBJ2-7,CASSPPLPRALGEQYF,TGCGCCAGCAGCCCACCTCTGCCCCGGGCCTTGGGCGAGCAGTACTTC
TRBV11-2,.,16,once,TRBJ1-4,CASSLDGPATNDKLFF,TGTGCCAGCAGCTTGGATGGGCCGGCAACTAATGATAAACTGTTTTTT
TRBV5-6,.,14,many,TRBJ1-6,CASSFGRPNSPLHF,TGTGCCAGCAGCTTCGGCCGACCCAATTCACCCCTCCACTTT
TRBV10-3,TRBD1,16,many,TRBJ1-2,CAISESGQGKAYGYTF,TGTGCCATCAGTGAGTCGGGACAGGGAAAAGCCTATGGCTACACCTTC
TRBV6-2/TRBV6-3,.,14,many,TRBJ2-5,CASSDPDGQETQYF,TGTGCCAGCAGTGACCCCGACGGCCAAGAGACCCAGTACTTC
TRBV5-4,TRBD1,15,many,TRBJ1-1,CASIKGTALNTEAFF,TGTGCCAGCATCAAAGGGACAGCTCTTAACACTGAAGCTTTCTTT
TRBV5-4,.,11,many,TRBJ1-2,CASVSNYGYTF,TGTGCCAGCGTGTCTAACTATGGCTACACCTTC
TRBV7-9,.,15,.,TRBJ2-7,CASSPGDSGAYEQYF,TGTGCCAGCAGCCCCGGGGACTCTGGGGCCTACGAGCAGTACTTC
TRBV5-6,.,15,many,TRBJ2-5,CASSLARGAYETQYF,TGTGCCAGCAGCTTGGCCCGGGGGGCCTACGAGACCCAGTACTTC
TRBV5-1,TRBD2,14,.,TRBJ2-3,CASSGGGAGPTQYF,TGCGCCAGCAGCGGGGGGGGTGCGGGGCCTACGCAGTATTTT
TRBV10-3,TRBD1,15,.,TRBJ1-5,CTSNQGGGSNQPQHF,TGTACCTCAAACCAGGGGGGAGGCAGCAATCAGCCACAGCATTTT
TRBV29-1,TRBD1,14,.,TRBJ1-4,CRVPGTGGRQKLFF,TGCAGGGTCCCCGGGACAGGGGGGAGACAAAAACTGTTTTTT
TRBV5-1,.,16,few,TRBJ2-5,CASSATLVSPPETQYF,TGCGCCAGCAGCGCGACACTAGTTTCCCCCCCGGAGACCCAGTACTTC
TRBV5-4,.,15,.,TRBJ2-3,CASSPPGGLHETQYF,TGTGCCAGCAGCCCGCCTGGGGGGTTGCATGAGACGCAGTATTTT
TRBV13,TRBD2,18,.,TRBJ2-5,CASSPVFGRGGEQETQYF,TGTGCCAGCAGCCCCGTGTTCGGGCGGGGGGGAGAACAAGAGACCCAGTACTTC
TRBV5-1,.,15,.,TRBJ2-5,CASSLGTRGRETQYF,TGTGCCAGCAGCTTGGGGACAAGGGGCCGAGAGACCCAGTACTTC
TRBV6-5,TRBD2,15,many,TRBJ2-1,CASSYGIAGYNEQFF,TGTGCCAGCAGTTACGGGATAGCGGGATACAATGAGCAGTTCTTC
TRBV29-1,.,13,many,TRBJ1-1,CSVEEGDDTEAFF,TGCAGCGTTGAGGAAGGGGACGACACTGAAGCTTTCTTT
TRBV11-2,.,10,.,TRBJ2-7,CAGRGVEQYF,TGTGCAGGCAGAGGGGTCGAGCAGTACTTC
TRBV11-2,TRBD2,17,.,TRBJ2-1,CASNLSPAGVSYNEQFF,TGTGCCAGCAACTTATCCCCAGCGGGGGTTAGCTACAACGAGCAGTTCTTC
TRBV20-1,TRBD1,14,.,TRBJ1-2,CSTRARGRAYGYTF,TGCAGTACTAGAGCCAGGGGGCGAGCCTATGGCTACACCTTC
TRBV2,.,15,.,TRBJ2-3,CASRKGGGNTDTQYF,TGTGCCAGTAGAAAGGGGGGGGGAAACACAGATACGCAGTATTTT
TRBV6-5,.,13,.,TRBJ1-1,CPSSYPGVTEVFF,TGTCCCAGCAGTTACCCAGGGGTTACTGAAGTTTTCTTT
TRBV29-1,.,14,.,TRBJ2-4,CSAAQWGYKNIQYF,TGCAGCGCTGCGCAGTGGGGTTACAAAAACATTCAGTACTTC
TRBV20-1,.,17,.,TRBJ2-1,CSAWGGEMKGSYNEQFF,TGCAGTGCTTGGGGTGGCGAGATGAAAGGCTCCTACAATGAGCAGTTCTTC
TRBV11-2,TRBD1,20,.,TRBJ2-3,CASSRKGQGEYTYSTDTQYF,TGTGCTAGCAGCCGAAAAGGACAGGGAGAATATACTTATAGCACAGATACGCAGTATTTT
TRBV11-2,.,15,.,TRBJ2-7,CASSFFDKTTGEYNF,TGTGCCAGCAGCTTCTTTGATAAGACTACAGGCGAGTATAACTTC
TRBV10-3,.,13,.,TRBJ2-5,CAMRGEVQETQYF,TGTGCCATGAGGGGAGAGGTCCAAGAGACCCAGTACTTC
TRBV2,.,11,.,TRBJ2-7,CATRNLYEQYF,TGTGCCACCAGAAACTTATACGAGCAGTACTTC